This T cell receptor (beta chain) originates from a study of early T cells in non-severe SARS-CoV-2 infection. Unique molecular identifiers tagged individual cDNA molecules. TCRdb re-called the 5' RACE reads with MiXCR, one entry per CDR3 protein. The sample holds 20,000 to 30,000 distinct CDR3 sequences, approximately 4.6% seen once. This clonotype has a count of ten or more. Germline V gene data show CDR1 as SGHRS and CDR2 as YFSETQ. This CDR3 spans 14 amino acids. With V trimmed by 10 bases and J by 1 base, 6 bases remained unmatched. The J gene is TRBJ2-2, the V gene TRBV5-1, with 8 bases that match TRBD1. The sample was whole blood. The clonotype was recovered from an adult who was a healthcare worker with PCR-confirmed SARS-CoV-2 infection or an uninfected control (not recorded which). The CDR3 spells CASRGQGNTGELFF. The CDR3 nucleotides read TGCGCCTCCAGGGGGCAGGGGAACACCGGGGAGCTGTTTTTT.